This T cell receptor beta chain was sequenced for a study of cytomegalovirus exposure and HLA in healthy donors. Study-level points and caveats: TCR beta chains associated with HLA were, in a later analysis, more clonally expanded than equally common others. The authors later linked a missense DCLRE1C variant to TCR beta V- and J-gene trimming.

Trimming took 6 bases from V and 1 from J; bases not matched to a gene: 4. Germline CDR1 SNHLY, CDR2 FYNNEI. CDR3 length: 15 amino acids. The PCR had 60 Vbeta and 13 Jbeta primers. The method was immunoSEQ multiplex PCR; TCRdb's version includes in-frame clones alone and lacks a portion of them. The table lists about 59,000 clones, around 90% of them singletons. In the case of this clone: Its target is not known.

This receptor was obtained from a man aged 30 to 45 in good health and CMV-seropositive. The sequencing input was PBMCs. This chain connects TRBV2 to TRBJ2-7; 12 bases line up with TRBD2. The CDR3 region has the DNA TGTGCCAGCAGAAAGACTAGCGGGAGTTCCTACGAGCAGTACTTC. Residues: CASRKTSGSSYEQYF.